Described below is a single TCR beta chain sequence and its context. This clonotype was detected a few times. What this receptor recognizes is not known. No quality values exist for individual bases; no much larger clone is one base distant. The sample's time point label, in plain terms: second blood draw from one MS patient after hematopoietic stem cell transplantation. To demonstrate the VDJtools post-analysis software, TCR beta repertoires were profiled from the peripheral blood of about a dozen young patients with multiple sclerosis. Multiple sclerosis patients were children and adolescents aged roughly 6 to 17 years. The library relied on PCR. Sequencer: Illumina HiSeq 2500. Unique molecular identifiers were incorporated into TCR beta cDNA libraries to reduce PCR and sequencing biases. Roughly 0.5 million cDNA molecules were obtained per 1 to 10 million input T cells, so each molecule approximated one T cell. The patient libraries were prepared and sequenced using the same protocol as the earlier healthy control dataset. Within a given batch, samples were prepared together, multiplexed and sequenced on the same HiSeq lane. The study's processing was this. Raw barcoded reads were processed with MIGEC, and single-read molecular identifier groups were discarded before consensus assembly and CDR3 extraction. VDJtools was used for post-analysis of the clonotype tables, with diversity normalized by down-sampling every dataset to the smallest sample size. Repertoire overlap clustering matched CDR3 amino acid but not nucleotide sequences to correct batch-related cross-sample contamination. The public reads were run again by TCRdb, first through fastp at Q25 and then through MiXCR, and only productive beta chains were kept. Merged by CDR3 protein, the rows form single entries marked with the most common genes and DNA. What appears here as the V and J calls and clone size reflects TCRdb's work, not the paper's. The sample table contains 150,000 or so distinct CDR3 sequences; only one count was recorded for roughly 40% of them. Together, the top ten hold around 30% of the sample.

In the germline V gene, CDR1 corresponds to SGDLS and CDR2 to YYNGEE. V and J are truncated by 7 bases and 2 bases respectively, leaving an intervening sequence of 14 bases. From cysteine to phenylalanine, the CDR3 is 14 amino acids long. The CDR3 DNA has 42 bases and is translated from base 1. The entry originates in a study of post-analysis software for immune sequencing data (dated by TCRdb to the mid-2010s). Notes on the research overall: The recorded disease courses included relapsing-remitting, secondary progressive and progressive-relapsing multiple sclerosis, and some patients had no subtype annotation. A subset of samples was prepared in parallel using single-end sample barcoding, then pooled and co-amplified after Illumina adapter ligation. The patient repertoires were set against eleven to twelve previously published healthy control repertoires from donors whose ages ranged from roughly 6 to 25 years.

Broader findings and caveats from the paper: Significantly higher frequencies in patients than in controls were found for a handful of TRBV segments, including TRBV5-6, TRBV5-1 and TRBV20-1. Compared with controls, multiple sclerosis patients had significantly lower normalized Chao1 diversity, a finding suggesting substantial peripheral T-cell clonal expansion. When samples were clustered directly using the F measure, samples prepared in the same batch co-clustered strongly, which prompted a batch-effect correction. The multiple sclerosis patient group was slightly younger than the control group.

Rearrangement joined TRBV9 to TRBJ2-3, with the D gene tentatively TRBD1 or TRBD2, based on 5 matching bases in each. The clonotype comes from a girl aged 5-17 years with multiple sclerosis. Donor details come from another sample of the same person, matched by shared clones. Sample: blood, taken after autologous hematopoietic stem cell transplantation. The CDR3 protein: CASSQSGHTDTQYF. The sequenced DNA is TGTGCCAGCTCTCAAAGCGGACACACAGATACGCAGTATTTT.